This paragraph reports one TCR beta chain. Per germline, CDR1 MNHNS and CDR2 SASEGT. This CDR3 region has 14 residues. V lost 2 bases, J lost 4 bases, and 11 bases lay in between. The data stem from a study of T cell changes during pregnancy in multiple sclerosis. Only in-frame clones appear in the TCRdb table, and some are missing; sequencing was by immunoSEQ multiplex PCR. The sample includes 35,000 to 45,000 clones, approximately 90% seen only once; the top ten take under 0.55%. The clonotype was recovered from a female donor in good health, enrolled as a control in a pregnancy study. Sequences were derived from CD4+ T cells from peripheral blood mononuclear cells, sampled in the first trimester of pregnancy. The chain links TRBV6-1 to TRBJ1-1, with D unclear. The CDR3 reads CASSERGSGTEAFF. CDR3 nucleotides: TGTGCCAGCAGTGAACGAGGAAGTGGCACTGAAGCTTTCTTT.